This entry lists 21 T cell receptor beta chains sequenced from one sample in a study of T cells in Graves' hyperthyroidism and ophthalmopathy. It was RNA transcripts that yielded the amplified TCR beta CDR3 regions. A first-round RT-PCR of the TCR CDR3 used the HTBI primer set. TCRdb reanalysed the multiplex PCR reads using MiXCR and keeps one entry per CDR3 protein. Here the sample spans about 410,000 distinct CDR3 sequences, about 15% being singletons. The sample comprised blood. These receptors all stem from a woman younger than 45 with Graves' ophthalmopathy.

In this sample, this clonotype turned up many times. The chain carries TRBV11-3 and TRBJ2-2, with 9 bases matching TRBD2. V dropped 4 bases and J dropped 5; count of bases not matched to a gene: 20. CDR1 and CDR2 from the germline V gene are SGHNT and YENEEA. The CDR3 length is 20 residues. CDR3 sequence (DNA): TGTGCCAGCAGCTCAACCTTAGCGGGGGAGGTATTCCCGCGTACCGGGGAGCTGTTTTTT. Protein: CASSSTLAGEVFPRTGELFF.

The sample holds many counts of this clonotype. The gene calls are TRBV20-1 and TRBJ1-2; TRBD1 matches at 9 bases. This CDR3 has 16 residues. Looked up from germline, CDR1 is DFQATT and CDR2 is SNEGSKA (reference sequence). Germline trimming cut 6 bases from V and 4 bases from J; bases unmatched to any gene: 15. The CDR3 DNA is TGCAGTGCCCTGATCCCCCCGGGACAGGGCATCTATGGCTACACCTTC. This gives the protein CSALIPPGQGIYGYTF.

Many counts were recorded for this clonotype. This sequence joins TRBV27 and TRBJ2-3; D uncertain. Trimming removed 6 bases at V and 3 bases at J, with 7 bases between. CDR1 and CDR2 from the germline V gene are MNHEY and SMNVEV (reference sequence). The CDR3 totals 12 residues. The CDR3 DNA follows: TGTGCCAGCAGCAGACTGACAGATACGCAGTATTTT. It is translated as CASSRLTDTQYF.

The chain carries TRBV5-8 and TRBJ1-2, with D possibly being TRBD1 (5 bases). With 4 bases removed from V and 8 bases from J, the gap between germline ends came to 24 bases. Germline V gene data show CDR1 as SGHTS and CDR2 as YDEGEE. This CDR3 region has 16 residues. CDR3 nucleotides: TGTGCCAGCAGCCAGTACAGGATTAACTTCGATGCGGGCTACACCTTC. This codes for CASSQYRINFDAGYTF. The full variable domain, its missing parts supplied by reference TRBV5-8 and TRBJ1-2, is EAGVTQSPTHLIKTRGQQATLRCSPISGHTSVYWYQQALGLGLQFLLWYDEGEERNRGNFPPRFSGRQFPNYSSELNVNALELEDSALYLCASSQYRINFDAGYTFGSGTRLTVV.

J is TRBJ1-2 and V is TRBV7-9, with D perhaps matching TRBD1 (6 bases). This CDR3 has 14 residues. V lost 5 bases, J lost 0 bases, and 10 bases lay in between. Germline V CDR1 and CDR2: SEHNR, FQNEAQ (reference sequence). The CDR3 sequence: CASSDTGTNYGYTF. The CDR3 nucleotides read TGTGCCAGCAGCGATACAGGGACTAACTATGGCTACACCTTC.

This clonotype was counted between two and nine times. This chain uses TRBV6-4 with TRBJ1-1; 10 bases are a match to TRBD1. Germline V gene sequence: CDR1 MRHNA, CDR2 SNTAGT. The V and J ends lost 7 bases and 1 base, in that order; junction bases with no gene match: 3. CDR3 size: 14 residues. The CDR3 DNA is TGTGCCAGCAAGAGGGACAGGGGGAACACTGAAGCTTTCTTT. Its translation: CASKRDRGNTEAFF.

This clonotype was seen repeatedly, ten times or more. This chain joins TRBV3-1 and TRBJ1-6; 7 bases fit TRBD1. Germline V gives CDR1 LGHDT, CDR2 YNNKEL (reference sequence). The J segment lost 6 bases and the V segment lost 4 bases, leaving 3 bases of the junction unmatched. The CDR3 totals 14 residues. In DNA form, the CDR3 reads TGTGCCAGCAGCCCGGGACAGTTTAATTCACCCCTCCACTTT. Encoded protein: CASSPGQFNSPLHF.

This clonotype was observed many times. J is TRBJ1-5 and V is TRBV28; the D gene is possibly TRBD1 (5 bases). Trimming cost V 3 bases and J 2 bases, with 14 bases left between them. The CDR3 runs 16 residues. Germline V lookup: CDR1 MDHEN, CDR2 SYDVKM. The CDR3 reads CASSFPEGPGNQPQHF. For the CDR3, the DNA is TGTGCCAGCAGTTTCCCCGAGGGGCCGGGCAATCAGCCCCAGCATTTT.

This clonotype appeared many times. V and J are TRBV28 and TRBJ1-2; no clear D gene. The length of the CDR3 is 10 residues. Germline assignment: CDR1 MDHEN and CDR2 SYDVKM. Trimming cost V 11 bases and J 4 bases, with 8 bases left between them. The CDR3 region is CAVGAYGYTF. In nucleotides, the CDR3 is TGTGCCGTTGGTGCCTATGGCTACACCTTC.

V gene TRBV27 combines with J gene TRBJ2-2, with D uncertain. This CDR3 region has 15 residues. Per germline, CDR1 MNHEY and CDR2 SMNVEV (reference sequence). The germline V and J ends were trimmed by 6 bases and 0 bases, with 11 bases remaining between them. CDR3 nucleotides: TGTGCCAGCAGCGAGGTCTTCTCGAACACCGGGGAGCTGTTTTTT. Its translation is CASSEVFSNTGELFF.

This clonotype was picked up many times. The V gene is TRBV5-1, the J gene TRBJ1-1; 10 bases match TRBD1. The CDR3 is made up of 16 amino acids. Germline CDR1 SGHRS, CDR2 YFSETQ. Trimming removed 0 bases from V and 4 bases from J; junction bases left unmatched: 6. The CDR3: CASSLADRGPGTEAFF. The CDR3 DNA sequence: TGCGCCAGCAGCTTGGCTGACAGGGGGCCTGGCACTGAAGCTTTCTTT.

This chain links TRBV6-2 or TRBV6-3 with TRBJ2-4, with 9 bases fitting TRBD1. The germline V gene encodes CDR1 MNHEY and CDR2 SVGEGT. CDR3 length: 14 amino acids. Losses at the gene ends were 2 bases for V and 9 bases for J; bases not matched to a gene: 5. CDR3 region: CASSYGQGQGIQYF. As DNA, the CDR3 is TGTGCCAGCAGTTACGGGCAGGGACAGGGCATTCAGTACTTC.

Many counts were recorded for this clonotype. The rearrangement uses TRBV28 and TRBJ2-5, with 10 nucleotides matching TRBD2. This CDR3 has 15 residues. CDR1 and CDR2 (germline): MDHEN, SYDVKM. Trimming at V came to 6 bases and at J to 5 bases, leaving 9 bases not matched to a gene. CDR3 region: CASSSPSGGMETQYF. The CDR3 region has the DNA TGTGCCAGCAGCTCCCCTAGCGGGGGCATGGAGACCCAGTACTTC.

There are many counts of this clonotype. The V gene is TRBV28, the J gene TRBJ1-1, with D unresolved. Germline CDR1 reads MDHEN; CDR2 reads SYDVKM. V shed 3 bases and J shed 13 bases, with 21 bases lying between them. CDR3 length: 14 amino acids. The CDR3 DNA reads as TGTGCCAGCAGTTTTGGAAGGGTTAGCTTCAGCGTTTTCTTT. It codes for CASSFGRVSFSVFF.

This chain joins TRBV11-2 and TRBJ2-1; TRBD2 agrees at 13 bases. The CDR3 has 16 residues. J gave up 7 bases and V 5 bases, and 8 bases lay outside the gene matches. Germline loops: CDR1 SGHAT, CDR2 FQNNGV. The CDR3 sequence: CASSLLTSGGLNEQFF. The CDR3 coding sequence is TGTGCCAGCAGCCTACTGACTAGCGGGGGGCTGAATGAGCAGTTCTTC.

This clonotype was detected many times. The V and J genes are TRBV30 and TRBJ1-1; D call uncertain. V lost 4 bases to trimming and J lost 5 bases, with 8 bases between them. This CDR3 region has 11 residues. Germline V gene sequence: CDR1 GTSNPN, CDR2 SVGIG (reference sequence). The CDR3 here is CAWIKLTEAFF. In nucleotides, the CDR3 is TGTGCCTGGATCAAATTGACTGAAGCTTTCTTT.

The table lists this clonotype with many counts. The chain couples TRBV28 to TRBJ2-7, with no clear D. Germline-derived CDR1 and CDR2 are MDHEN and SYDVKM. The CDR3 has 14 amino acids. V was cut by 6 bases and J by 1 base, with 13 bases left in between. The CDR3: CASRSVKGSYEQYF. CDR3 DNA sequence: TGTGCCAGCAGGTCCGTTAAGGGATCCTACGAGCAGTACTTC.

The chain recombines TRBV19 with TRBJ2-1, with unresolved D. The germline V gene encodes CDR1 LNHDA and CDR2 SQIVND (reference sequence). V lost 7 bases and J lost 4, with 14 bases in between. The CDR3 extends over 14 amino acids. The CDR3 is CASKVQLVYNEQFF. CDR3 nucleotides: TGTGCCAGTAAGGTACAGCTAGTTTACAATGAGCAGTTCTTC. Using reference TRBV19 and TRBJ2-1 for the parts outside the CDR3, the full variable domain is DGGITQSPKYLFRKEGQNVTLSCEQNLNHDAMYWYRQDPGQGLRLIYYSQIVNDFQKGDIAEGYSVSREKKESFPLTVTSAQKNPTAFYLCASKVQLVYNEQFFGPGTRLTVL.

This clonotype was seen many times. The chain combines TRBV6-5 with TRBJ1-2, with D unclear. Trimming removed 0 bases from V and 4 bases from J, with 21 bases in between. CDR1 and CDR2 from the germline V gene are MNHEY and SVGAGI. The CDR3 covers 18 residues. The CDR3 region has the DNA TGTGCCAGCAGTTACTCGCGGGGATGGGGTGACCTCGTCTATGGCTACACCTTC. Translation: CASSYSRGWGDLVYGYTF.

The CDR3, as DNA: TGTGCCAGCAGCTCCCGACAGAAAGGGGTCACAGATACGCAGTATTTT. Translation: CASSSRQKGVTDTQYF. The chain employs TRBV7-2 and TRBJ2-3; D might be TRBD1 (5 bases). Trimming pared 4 bases from V and 2 bases from J, leaving 16 bases between. The CDR3 contains 16 residues. Germline V lookup: CDR1 SGHTA, CDR2 FQGNSA.

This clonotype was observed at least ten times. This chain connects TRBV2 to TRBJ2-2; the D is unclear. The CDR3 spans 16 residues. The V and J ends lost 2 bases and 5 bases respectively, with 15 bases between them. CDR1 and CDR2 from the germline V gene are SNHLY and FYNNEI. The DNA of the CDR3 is TGTGCCAGCAGTGAAAGTGGGGTGCTATGGACCGGGGAGCTGTTTTTT. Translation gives CASSESGVLWTGELFF.